This T cell receptor beta chain was documented in a study of T cell clones after liver transplantation. Study-level background: TCRbeta sequencing after a pre-transplant mixed lymphocyte reaction identified graft-donor-reactive clones, later tracked in post-transplant blood. Patients counted as tolerant after at least one year off all immunosuppression, enzymes not exceeding twice normal. Overall study findings and caveats: In two subjects, few donor cells limited the measurable donor-reactive repertoire. A larger donor-reactive than third-party decline suggested partial antigen-specific deletion.

Germline assignment: CDR1 SGHAT and CDR2 FQNNGV. V lost 8 bases to trimming and J lost 3 bases, with 8 bases between them. The CDR3 consists of 13 residues. Comments on this clone: Its antigen is not known.

The data were produced by immunoSEQ multiplex PCR, yet TCRdb's version contains in-frame clones alone and is incomplete. The data show fewer than 7,000 clones, 81% seen once. Source: CD8+ T cells from blood, taken before liver transplant. This chain joins TRBV11-2 and TRBJ2-6; no reliable D call. The sequence was collected from a human donor who received a liver transplant. CDR3 loop: CASEQLGANVLTF. The CDR3, as DNA: TGTGCCAGCGAACAGCTTGGGGCCAACGTCCTGACTTTC.